This TCR beta chain was captured by sequencing in a study of cytomegalovirus exposure and HLA in healthy donors. Overall study results and limits: In an earlier analysis, in approximately 570 donors, most V segments appeared productive either ~90% or ~30% of the time.

The PCR had 60 Vbeta and 13 Jbeta primers. Measured with immunoSEQ multiplex PCR; TCRdb has only the in-frame clones, and not every one. The data hold under 250,000 clones, with around 80% observed a single time. On this clone itself: The antigen is not known.

This CDR3 is 14 amino acids long. In germline, CDR1 is ENHRY, CDR2 SYGVKD. Trimming cost V 0 bases and J 3 bases, with 8 bases left between them. This receptor was identified in a woman in her twenties or thirties in good health and CMV-seropositive. J is TRBJ1-2 and V is TRBV10-3, with a weak D call TRBD1 (5 bases). The sequenced sample was PBMCs. This chain's CDR3 is CAISESARDYGYTF. The CDR3 nucleotides are TGTGCCATCAGTGAGTCGGCCAGGGACTATGGCTACACCTTC.